This is a list of T cell receptor beta chains from one sample in a study of blood T cells in healthy people across ages. TCRdb reanalysed the 5' RACE reads using MiXCR and keeps one entry per CDR3 protein. The data contain fewer than 700,000 distinct CDR3 sequences, approximately 40% of them seen just once; the ten biggest clones take up about 30%. Sequencing used blood. The origin of the receptors is an older man in good health. CDR3s include the opening cysteine and the closing phenylalanine or tryptophan. Each record gives: V gene, J gene, D gene, clone size, CDR3 DNA, CDR3 protein. A D gene is named only where the DNA matches it firmly. Clone size is given for some rows only: seen once, a few or many times, or a class if the clone is expanded.

TRBV12-3/TRBV12-4	TRBJ2-7	-	-	TGTGCCAGCAGTTTTCAGGGAGATTGGCGAAGCGAGCAGTACTTC	CASSFQGDWRSEQYF
TRBV28	TRBJ2-1	-	-	TGTGCCAGCAGCCCAAGCGGGCACCAAGCTTTTCACAATGAGCAGTTCTTC	CASSPSGHQAFHNEQFF
TRBV6-1	TRBJ2-5	-	-	TGTGCCAGCAGTAGTCAGGGGCGGTTAAAGACCCAGTACTTC	CASSSQGRLKTQYF
TRBV28	TRBJ2-5	-	-	TGTGCCAGCAGTCGGAGCGTCGAGACCCAGTACTTC	CASSRSVETQYF
TRBV28	TRBJ1-6	TRBD1	once	TGTGCCAGCAGTTGGAGGACAGGGACAAATTCACCCCTCCACTTT	CASSWRTGTNSPLHF
TRBV5-5	TRBJ1-4	TRBD1	-	TGTGCCAGCAGCCAAACAGGGGGCGCAACTAATGAAAAACTGTTTTTT	CASSQTGGATNEKLFF
TRBV3-1	TRBJ1-2	-	few	TGTGCCAGCAGCCAAGAGTTATTCTCAAACTATGGCTACACCTTC	CASSQELFSNYGYTF
TRBV5-1	TRBJ2-1	-	-	TGCGCCAGCAGCTTGGAGCCTAGAGGTAATGAGCAGTTCTTC	CASSLEPRGNEQFF
TRBV10-2	TRBJ2-7	-	-	TGCGCCAGCAGTGGAGAATATGGGTCCTACGAGCAGTACTTC	CASSGEYGSYEQYF
TRBV6-2/TRBV6-3	TRBJ2-5	-	few	TGTGCCAGCAGTGTACAAGGGCTGGAGACCCAGTACTTC	CASSVQGLETQYF
TRBV18	TRBJ2-5	-	-	TGTGCCAGCTCACCACCGGGACGGTGGGAGACCCAGTACTTC	CASSPPGRWETQYF
TRBV7-2	TRBJ2-7	-	-	TGTGCCAGCAGCACTGGGGGGCGGGGCAACGAGCAGTACTTC	CASSTGGRGNEQYF
TRBV18	TRBJ2-4	-	-	TGTGCCAGCTCACCACGACTGACGAAAAACATTCAGTACTTC	CASSPRLTKNIQYF
TRBV28	TRBJ2-7	TRBD1	few	TGTGCCAGCAGCCGGACAGGAGTAAGCTCCTACGAGCAGTACTTC	CASSRTGVSSYEQYF
TRBV7-9	TRBJ2-7	TRBD1	few	TGTGCCAGCAGCCCCCGGGACAGGGATTACAATGAGCAGTACTTC	CASSPRDRDYNEQYF
TRBV18	TRBJ2-5	-	-	TGTGCCAGCTCACCGAACCAAAACCGGGAGACCCAGTACTTC	CASSPNQNRETQYF
TRBV9	TRBJ2-7	-	-	TGTGCCAGCAGCGGGGGGGCTTCCAACGAGCAGTACTTC	CASSGGASNEQYF
TRBV6-2/TRBV6-3	TRBJ2-3	-	-	TGTGCCAGCAGTTACTCTCGGCAGTCAGGTACGCAGTATTTT	CASSYSRQSGTQYF
TRBV20-1	TRBJ2-1	-	-	TGCAGTGCTAGAGATATTGCGCGCGGGTTGAACAATGAGCAGTTCTTC	CSARDIARGLNNEQFF
TRBV5-1	TRBJ1-6	TRBD1	-	TGCGCCAGCAGCTCGGGACAGGAGAATTCACCCCTCCACTTT	CASSSGQENSPLHF
TRBV4-3	TRBJ1-1	TRBD1	-	TGCGCCAGCAGCCCCAGGGGGACGGTAAGCACTGAAGCTTTCTTT	CASSPRGTVSTEAFF
TRBV27	TRBJ2-7	-	-	TGTGCCAGCAGTAAGGCGACTATCTACGAGCAGTACTTC	CASSKATIYEQYF
TRBV2	TRBJ2-5	TRBD2	-	TGTGCCAGCAGAAACCGCGGACTAGCGGATTTGGGAGAGACCCAGTACTTC	CASRNRGLADLGETQYF
TRBV20-1	TRBJ2-7	-	-	TGCAGTGCTACCAAACCCGGGACTCCCCCCTACGAGCAGTACTTC	CSATKPGTPPYEQYF
TRBV4-3	TRBJ2-1	-	few	TGCGCCAGCAGCCAATCCCCCTTAGGCTCCTACAATGAGCAGTTCTTC	CASSQSPLGSYNEQFF
TRBV7-2	TRBJ2-7	-	few	TGTGCCAGCAGCGCGTCTCTAGTATCCGAGCAGTACTTC	CASSASLVSEQYF
TRBV18	TRBJ2-7	-	-	TGTGCCAGCGCACGGGACTTTTTCGACGAGCAGTACTTC	CASARDFFDEQYF
TRBV20-1	TRBJ2-7	-	few	TGCAGTGCTAGAGTTGTGGCGGACCAGTCCTACGAGCAGTACTTC	CSARVVADQSYEQYF
TRBV20-1	TRBJ2-7	-	few	TGCAGTGCTAGAGCCGGGGACTACGAGCAGTACTTC	CSARAGDYEQYF
TRBV7-3	TRBJ2-7	TRBD2	once	TGTGCCAGTAGCTCACGGGGACTACCTTTTAACGAGCAGTACTTC	CASSSRGLPFNEQYF
TRBV4-1	TRBJ2-3	TRBD2	-	TGCGCCAGCAGCCCCGGTTATGGTCCGGGACTAGCGGGGGGCCTTCTCACAGATACGCAGTATTTT	CASSPGYGPGLAGGLLTDTQYF
TRBV29-1	TRBJ2-1	-	few	TGCAGCGTTGAACCCTTCTCCTACAATGAGCAGTTCTTC	CSVEPFSYNEQFF
TRBV6-1	TRBJ1-3	-	-	TGTGCCAGCAGTGAGGGGGGCAGGGCCCACACCATATATTTT	CASSEGGRAHTIYF
TRBV27	TRBJ1-4	TRBD1	-	TGTGCCAGCAGTCCGATGACAGGGTGGACGGCGAAAAATGAAAAACTGTTTTTT	CASSPMTGWTAKNEKLFF
TRBV12-3/TRBV12-4	TRBJ2-5	-	-	TGTGCCAGCAGTTTTGGGGGGGGGGCGAAAGAGACCCAGTACTTC	CASSFGGGAKETQYF
TRBV6-1	TRBJ1-4	-	few	TGTGCCAGCAGTGAGGTGGCAGCTGCAACTAATGAAAAACTGTTTTTT	CASSEVAAATNEKLFF
TRBV4-3	TRBJ2-1	TRBD1	-	TGCGCCAGCAGCCAATCCAGGGGGCTGGGGAATGAGCAGTTCTTC	CASSQSRGLGNEQFF
TRBV7-9	TRBJ1-2	-	few	TGTGCCAGCAGCTCGTCTCACGGCTACACCTTC	CASSSSHGYTF
TRBV7-2	TRBJ2-3	-	-	TGTGCCAGCAGCTTAGGGGGCGCCTTCGCAGATACGCAGTATTTT	CASSLGGAFADTQYF
TRBV27	TRBJ2-7	-	-	TGTGCCAGCAGTGCCAACAGGGTCGGCGAGCAGTACTTC	CASSANRVGEQYF
TRBV5-1	TRBJ2-1	-	-	TGCGCCAGCAGCTTGGACAGAATAGAGGAGCAGTTCTTC	CASSLDRIEEQFF
TRBV9	TRBJ2-5	-	few	TGTGCCAGCAGCTTCATTCAGGGCGAGACCCAGTACTTC	CASSFIQGETQYF
TRBV7-3	TRBJ2-4	-	-	TGTGCCAGCAGCCCGGGGGACCAGGGGGGCATTCAGTACTTC	CASSPGDQGGIQYF
TRBV20-1	TRBJ2-3	-	-	TGCAGTGCTAGGGTGGGCCCCACAGATACGCAGTATTTT	CSARVGPTDTQYF
TRBV2	TRBJ1-1	-	few	TGTGCCAGCAGTGAAAGAGTAAACACTGAAGCTTTCTTT	CASSERVNTEAFF